This TCR beta chain was profiled in a study of blood T cell repertoires in COVID-19. Profiling relied on immunoSEQ multiplex PCR, and the TCRdb table lists in-frame clones only, not all of them. The sample holds about 110,000 clones, approximately 88% seen once. The CDR3 totals 15 residues. The germline V gene has CDR1 MRHNA and CDR2 SNTAGT. J gave up 3 bases and V 4 bases, and 4 bases lay outside the gene matches. The chain has TRBV6-4 and TRBJ2-3, with 10 nucleotides matching TRBD2. The receptor was derived from a woman in her thirties or forties with acute or convalescent COVID-19. Sequencing used peripheral blood. The CDR3 loop reads CASSVSSGGTDTQYF. The CDR3 DNA reads as TGTGCCAGCAGTGTATCTAGCGGGGGAACAGATACGCAGTATTTT.